Listed below are T cell receptor beta chains from one sample, sequenced in a study of beta chain features in type 1 diabetes. Generated by immunoSEQ multiplex PCR, the TCRdb table keeps only in-frame clones and is missing some. The sample holds hundreds of thousands of clones, approximately 28% seen once. Input material: naive CD4+ T cells from blood. The receptors come from a young man in good health. Both conserved end residues are part of each CDR3. Fields, in order: V gene, clone size, J gene, D gene, CDR3 protein, CDR3 DNA. D genes are given only for firm matches. Size is omitted from some rows. Given values are once, few, many or a class for expanded clones.

TRBV2	few	TRBJ2-1	NA	CASKWVQGSYNEQFF	TGTGCCAGCAAGTGGGTACAGGGCTCCTACAATGAGCAGTTCTTC
TRBV25-1	few	TRBJ1-5	TRBD1	CASSELGTGDNQPQHF	TGTGCCAGCAGTGAATTGGGGACAGGGGACAATCAGCCCCAGCATTTT
TRBV20-1	few	TRBJ2-3	NA	CSARQLDTQYF	TGCAGTGCTAGACAGTTGGATACGCAGTATTTT
TRBV30	few	TRBJ2-7	NA	CAWSVNYEQYF	TGTGCCTGGAGTGTAAACTACGAGCAGTACTTC
TRBV5-4	few	TRBJ2-3	NA	CASSSMMGHLTDTQYF	TGTGCCAGCAGCTCGATGATGGGACACCTCACAGATACGCAGTATTTT
TRBV2	NA	TRBJ2-5	NA	CASSAQGQETQYF	TGTGCCAGCAGTGCGCAGGGACAAGAGACCCAGTACTTC
TRBV25-1	NA	TRBJ2-3	TRBD1	CASRGQGTDTQYF	TGTGCCAGCAGGGGACAGGGGACAGATACGCAGTATTTT
TRBV30	NA	TRBJ1-5	NA	CAWSVTGLGNQPQHF	TGTGCCTGGAGTGTAACCGGCTTGGGCAATCAGCCCCAGCATTTT
TRBV9	few	TRBJ2-3	NA	CASSVGPRDTQYF	TGTGCCAGCAGCGTTGGACCGAGAGATACGCAGTATTTT
TRBV30	NA	TRBJ1-1	NA	CAWTGAFSEAFF	TGTGCCTGGACAGGGGCGTTTTCTGAAGCTTTCTTT
TRBV7-9	NA	TRBJ2-7	TRBD2	CASSFGGSYEQYF	TGTGCCAGCAGCTTTGGCGGGAGCTACGAGCAGTACTTC
TRBV2	NA	TRBJ2-1	NA	CASSGDGNEQFF	TGTGCCAGCAGTGGGGATGGCAATGAGCAGTTCTTC
TRBV4-1	NA	TRBJ2-5	NA	CASSLRTLYQETQYF	TGCGCCAGCAGCCTACGGACCCTGTACCAAGAGACCCAGTACTTC
TRBV5-4	few	TRBJ2-1	NA	CASSSQVNEQFF	TGTGCCAGCAGCTCCCAAGTCAATGAGCAGTTCTTC
TRBV7-2	NA	TRBJ2-3	TRBD2	CASSLLGLAGGPVTDTQYF	TGTGCCAGCAGCTTATTGGGACTAGCGGGAGGGCCGGTCACAGATACGCAGTATTTT
TRBV5-1	NA	TRBJ2-3	NA	CASSLADITDTQYF	TGCGCCAGCAGCTTAGCAGATATAACAGATACGCAGTATTTT
TRBV5-1	NA	TRBJ2-3	NA	CASSLEITDTQYF	TGCGCCAGCAGCTTGGAGATCACAGATACGCAGTATTTT
TRBV7-6	NA	TRBJ2-4	TRBD1	CASSYRQGDIQYF	TGTGCCAGCAGCTACCGACAGGGAGACATTCAGTACTTC
TRBV30	few	TRBJ1-5	NA	CAWSPRGQGNQPQHF	TGTGCCTGGAGTCCCCGTGGGCAGGGTAATCAGCCCCAGCATTTT
TRBV30	NA	TRBJ2-3	NA	CAWSFGRASTDTQYF	TGTGCCTGGAGTTTCGGCAGAGCTAGCACAGATACGCAGTATTTT
TRBV30	few	TRBJ1-1	NA	CAWSVRGGSEAFF	TGTGCCTGGAGTGTACGGGGCGGCTCTGAAGCTTTCTTT
TRBV6-5	NA	TRBJ2-3	TRBD1	CASSVYRGGSDTQYF	TGTGCCAGCAGTGTGTACAGGGGTGGTTCAGATACGCAGTATTTT
TRBV20-1	NA	TRBJ2-7	NA	CSARGSYEQYF	TGCAGTGCTAGAGGCTCCTACGAGCAGTACTTC